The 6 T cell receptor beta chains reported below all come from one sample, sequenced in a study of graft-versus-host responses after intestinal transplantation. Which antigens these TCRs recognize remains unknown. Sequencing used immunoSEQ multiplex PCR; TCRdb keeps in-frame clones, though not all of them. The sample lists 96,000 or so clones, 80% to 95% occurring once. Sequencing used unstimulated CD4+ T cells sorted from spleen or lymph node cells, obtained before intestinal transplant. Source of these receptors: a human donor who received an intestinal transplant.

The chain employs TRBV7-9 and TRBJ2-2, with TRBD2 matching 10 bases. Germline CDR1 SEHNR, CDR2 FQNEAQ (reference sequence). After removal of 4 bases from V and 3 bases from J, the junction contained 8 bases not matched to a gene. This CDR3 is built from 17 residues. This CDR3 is CASSSPSGGGDTGELFF. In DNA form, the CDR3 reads TGTGCCAGCAGCTCGCCGAGCGGGGGGGGAGACACCGGGGAGCTGTTTTTT. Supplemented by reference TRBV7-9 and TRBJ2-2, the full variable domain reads DTGVSQNPRHKITKRGQNVTFRCDPISEHNRLYWYRQTLGQGPEFLTYFQNEAQLEKSRLLSDRFSAERPKGSFSTLEIQRTEQGDSAMYLCASSSPSGGGDTGELFFGEGSRLTVL.

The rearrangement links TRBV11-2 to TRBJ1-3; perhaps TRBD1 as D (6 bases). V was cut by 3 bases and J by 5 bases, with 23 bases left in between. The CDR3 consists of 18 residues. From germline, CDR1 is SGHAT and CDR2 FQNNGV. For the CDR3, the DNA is TGTGCCAGCAGCTTCACCCTTATTACAGGGAACAATCGAAACACCATATATTTT. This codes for CASSFTLITGNNRNTIYF.

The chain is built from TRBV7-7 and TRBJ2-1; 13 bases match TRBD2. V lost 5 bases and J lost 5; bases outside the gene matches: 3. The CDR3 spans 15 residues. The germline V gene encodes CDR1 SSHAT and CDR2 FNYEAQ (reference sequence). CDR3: CASSHGLAGDNEQFF. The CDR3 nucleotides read TGTGCCAGCAGCCACGGACTAGCGGGGGACAATGAGCAGTTCTTC.

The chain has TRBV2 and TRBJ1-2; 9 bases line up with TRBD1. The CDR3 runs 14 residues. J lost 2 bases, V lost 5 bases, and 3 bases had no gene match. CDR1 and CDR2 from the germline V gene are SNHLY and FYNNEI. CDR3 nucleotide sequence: TGTGCCAGCAGTAATACAGGGGGCAACTATGGCTACACCTTC. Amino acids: CASSNTGGNYGYTF.

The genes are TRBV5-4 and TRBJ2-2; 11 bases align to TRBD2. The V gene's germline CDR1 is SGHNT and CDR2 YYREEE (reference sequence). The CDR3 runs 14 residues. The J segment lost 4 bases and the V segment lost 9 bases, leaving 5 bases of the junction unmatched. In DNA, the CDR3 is TGTGCCACTTTAGCGGGAGGGTCCACCGGGGAGCTGTTTTTT. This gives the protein CATLAGGSTGELFF.

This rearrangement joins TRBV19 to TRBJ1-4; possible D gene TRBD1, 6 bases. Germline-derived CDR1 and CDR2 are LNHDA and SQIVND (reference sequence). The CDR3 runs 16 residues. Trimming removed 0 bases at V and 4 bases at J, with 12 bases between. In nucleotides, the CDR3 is TGTGCCAGTAGTATAGATCGCGGACAGTATAATGAAAAACTGTTTTTT. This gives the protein CASSIDRGQYNEKLFF. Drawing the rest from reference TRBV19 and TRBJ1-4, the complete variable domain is DGGITQSPKYLFRKEGQNVTLSCEQNLNHDAMYWYRQDPGQGLRLIYYSQIVNDFQKGDIAEGYSVSREKKESFPLTVTSAQKNPTAFYLCASSIDRGQYNEKLFFGSGTQLSVL.